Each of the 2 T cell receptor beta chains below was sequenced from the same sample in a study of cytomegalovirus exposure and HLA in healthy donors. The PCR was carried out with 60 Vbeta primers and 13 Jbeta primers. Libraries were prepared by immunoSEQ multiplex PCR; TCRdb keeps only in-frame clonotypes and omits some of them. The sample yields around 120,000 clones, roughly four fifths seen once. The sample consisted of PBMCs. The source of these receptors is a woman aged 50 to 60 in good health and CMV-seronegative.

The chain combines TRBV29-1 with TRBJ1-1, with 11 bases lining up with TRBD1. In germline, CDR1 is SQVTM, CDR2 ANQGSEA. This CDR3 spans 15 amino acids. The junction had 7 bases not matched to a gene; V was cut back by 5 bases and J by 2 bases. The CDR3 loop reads CSVNTGTGGNTEAFF. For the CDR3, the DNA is TGCAGCGTTAACACCGGGACAGGGGGAAACACTGAAGCTTTCTTT.

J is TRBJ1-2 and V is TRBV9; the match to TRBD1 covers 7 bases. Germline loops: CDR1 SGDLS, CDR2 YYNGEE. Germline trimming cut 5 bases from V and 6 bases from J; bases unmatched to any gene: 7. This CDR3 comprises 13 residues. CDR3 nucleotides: TGTGCCAGCAGACCAGGGGGATCCGATGGCTACACCTTC. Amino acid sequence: CASRPGGSDGYTF.